The rows below give T cell receptor beta chains drawn from one sample of a study of CD8 T cells in ankylosing spondylitis. TCRdb ran MiXCR on the 5' RACE reads and lists one entry per CDR3 protein. Counted here are about 500,000 distinct CDR3 sequences, under 5.5% occurring once; the ten biggest clones make up 3% to 4%. Sequencing was done on a sample of blood, either unsorted or a sorted T cell fraction (not recorded which). The receptors stem from a male donor with ankylosing spondylitis. The CDR3 runs from the conserved cysteine through the conserved F or W.

>TRBV7-6|TRBJ2-1
CASSRPGQEQFF
>TRBV7-9|TRBJ2-7
CASSDRSYEQYF
>TRBV20-1|TRBJ2-1
CSARVPGLAVVSEQFF
>TRBV29-1|TRBJ1-2
CSVEGQSYGYTF
>TRBV15|TRBJ2-7
CATSAPWGEENEQYF
>TRBV21-1|TRBJ2-1
CASSGTGHNEQFF
>TRBV10-3|TRBJ2-3
CAISESGLAADTQYF
>TRBV6-6|TRBJ2-5
CASSYDGQETQYF
>TRBV9|TRBJ1-2
CASSVGGTHYGYTF
>TRBV7-2|TRBJ2-7
CASSPRLTTISYEQYF
>TRBV5-1|TRBJ1-1
CASSLVTANTEAFF
>TRBV7-2|TRBJ1-4
CASSFNNEKLFF
>TRBV7-9|TRBJ2-2
CASSRGLSTGELFF
>TRBV6-1|TRBJ1-1
CASSRGQGGGAFF
>TRBV20-1|TRBJ2-4
CSVPLVQGKNIQYF
>TRBV9|TRBJ2-5
CASAALAGEETQYF
>TRBV5-1|TRBJ1-2
CASSSVDGLTNYGYTF
>TRBV20-1|TRBJ2-7
CSARLQGGYEQYF
>TRBV20-1|TRBJ1-4
CSAIRGPNEKLFF
>TRBV5-1|TRBJ1-2
CASSQGTAIQSNYGYTF
>TRBV6-1|TRBJ2-2
CASSLTGVRAGELFF
>TRBV6-2/TRBV6-3|TRBJ2-5
CASSSSYRGAWETQYF
>TRBV20-1|TRBJ2-7
CSAGEGRIYEQYF
>TRBV24-1|TRBJ2-3
CATSDPTVPEEYF
>TRBV7-2|TRBJ1-1
CASTQIPVGTEAFF